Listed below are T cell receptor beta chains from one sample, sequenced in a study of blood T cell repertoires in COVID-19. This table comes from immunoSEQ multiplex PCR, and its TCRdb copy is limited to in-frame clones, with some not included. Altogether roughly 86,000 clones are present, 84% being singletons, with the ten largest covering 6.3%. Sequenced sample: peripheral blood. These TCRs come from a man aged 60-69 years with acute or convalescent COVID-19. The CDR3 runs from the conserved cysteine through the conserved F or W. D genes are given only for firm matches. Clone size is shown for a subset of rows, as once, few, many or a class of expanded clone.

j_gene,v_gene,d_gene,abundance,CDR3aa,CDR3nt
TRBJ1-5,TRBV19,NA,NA,CASSMGGMGSNQPQHF,TGTGCCAGTAGTATGGGAGGGATGGGAAGCAATCAGCCCCAGCATTTT
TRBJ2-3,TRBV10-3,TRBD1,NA,CAISDPGQGETDTQYF,TGTGCCATCAGTGATCCGGGACAGGGTGAAACAGATACGCAGTATTTT
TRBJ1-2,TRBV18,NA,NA,CASSPDRSRANYGYTF,TGTGCCAGCTCACCTGATCGGTCCCGGGCTAACTATGGCTACACCTTC
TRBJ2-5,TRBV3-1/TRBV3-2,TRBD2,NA,CASSQMGGWETQYF,TGTGCCAGCAGCCAAATGGGGGGGTGGGAGACCCAGTACTTC
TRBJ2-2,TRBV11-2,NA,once,CASTYTGELFF,TGTGCCAGCACCTACACCGGGGAGCTGTTTTTT
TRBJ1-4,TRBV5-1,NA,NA,CASSLVSGSIGEKLFF,TGCGCCAGCAGCTTGGTCTCGGGGTCTATAGGGGAAAAACTGTTTTTT
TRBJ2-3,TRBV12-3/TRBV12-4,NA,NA,CASSLGGPDTQYF,TGTGCCAGCAGTTTGGGGGGGCCAGATACGCAGTATTTT
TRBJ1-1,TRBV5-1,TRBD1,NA,CASSFGQVNTEAFF,TGCGCCAGCAGCTTTGGACAGGTGAACACTGAAGCTTTCTTT
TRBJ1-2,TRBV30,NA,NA,CAWSLDSTYGYTF,TGTGCCTGGAGTCTGGACAGTACCTATGGCTACACCTTC
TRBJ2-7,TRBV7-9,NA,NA,CASSLVQGGYEQYF,TGTGCCAGCAGCTTAGTGCAGGGAGGCTACGAGCAGTACTTC
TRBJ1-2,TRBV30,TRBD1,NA,CAWNKITGAGDGYTF,TGTGCCTGGAATAAAATCACAGGGGCAGGGGATGGCTACACCTTC
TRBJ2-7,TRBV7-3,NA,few,CASSVDIFGEQYF,TGTGCCAGCAGCGTGGACATTTTCGGCGAGCAGTACTTC
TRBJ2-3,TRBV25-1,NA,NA,CASSEQGLTDTQYF,TGTGCCAGCAGTGAGCAGGGACTCACAGATACGCAGTATTTT
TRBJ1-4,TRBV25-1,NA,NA,CASSELQEATNEKLFF,TGTGCCAGCAGTGAACTCCAGGAAGCAACTAATGAAAAACTGTTTTTT
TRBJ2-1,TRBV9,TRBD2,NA,CASSDLTSGRYNEQFF,TGTGCCAGCAGCGATCTGACTAGCGGGCGTTACAATGAGCAGTTCTTC
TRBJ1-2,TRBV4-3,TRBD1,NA,CASSQTRGGGDGNGYTF,TGCGCCAGCAGCCAAACACGTGGAGGGGGCGATGGGAATGGCTACACCTTC
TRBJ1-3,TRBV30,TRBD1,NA,CAWSTNRGAGNTIYF,TGTGCCTGGAGTACCAACAGGGGAGCTGGAAACACCATATATTTT
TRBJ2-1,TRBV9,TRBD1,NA,CASSVGGDSSYNEQFF,TGTGCCAGCAGCGTAGGTGGGGACAGCTCCTACAATGAGCAGTTCTTC
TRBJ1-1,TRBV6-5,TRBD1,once,CASSYSTTGGPTEAFF,TGTGCCAGCAGTTACTCGACGACAGGGGGCCCCACTGAAGCTTTCTTT
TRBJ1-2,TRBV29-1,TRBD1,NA,CSVDRGLGGYTF,TGCAGCGTGGACAGGGGGCTTGGGGGCTACACCTTC
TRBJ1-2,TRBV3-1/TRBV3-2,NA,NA,CASSNTENYGYTF,TGTGCCAGCAGCAATACAGAAAACTATGGCTACACCTTC
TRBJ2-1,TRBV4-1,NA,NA,CASSQGQVHEQFF,TGCGCCAGCAGCCAAGGACAAGTCCATGAGCAGTTCTTC
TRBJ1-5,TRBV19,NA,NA,CASSIDRGQGNQPQHF,TGTGCCAGTAGTATAGATCGTGGCCAGGGGAATCAGCCCCAGCATTTT
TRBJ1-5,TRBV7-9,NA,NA,CASSPEGHSNQPQHF,TGTGCCAGCAGCCCGGAGGGCCATAGCAATCAGCCCCAGCATTTT
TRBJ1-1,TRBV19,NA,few,CASSIFLATEAFF,TGTGCCAGTAGTATCTTTCTCGCGACTGAAGCTTTCTTT
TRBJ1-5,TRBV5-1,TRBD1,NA,CASSLTGGGSNQPQHF,TGCGCCAGCAGCTTGACAGGGGGCGGCAGCAATCAGCCCCAGCATTTT
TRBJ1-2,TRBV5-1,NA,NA,CASSLDRLYGYTF,TGCGCCAGCAGCCTAGACAGGCTCTATGGCTACACCTTC
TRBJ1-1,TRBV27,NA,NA,CASSLSPIPDTEAFF,TGTGCCAGCAGTTTATCTCCAATTCCGGACACTGAAGCTTTCTTT
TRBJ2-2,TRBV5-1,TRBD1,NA,CASSSGTGGLGELFF,TGCGCCAGCAGCTCTGGGACAGGGGGCCTCGGGGAGCTGTTTTTT
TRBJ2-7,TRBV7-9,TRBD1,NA,CASSSRTGVSYEQYF,TGTGCCAGCAGCAGTCGGACAGGGGTCTCCTACGAGCAGTACTTC
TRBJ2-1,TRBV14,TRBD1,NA,CASSRSRDRVRNEQFF,TGTGCCAGCAGCCGATCCCGGGACAGGGTTCGCAATGAGCAGTTCTTC
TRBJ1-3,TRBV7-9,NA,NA,CASSHIRDSGNTIYF,TGTGCCAGCAGCCATATTAGAGACTCTGGAAACACCATATATTTT
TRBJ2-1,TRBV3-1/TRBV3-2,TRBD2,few,CASSHSERGSYNEQFF,TGTGCCAGCAGCCACTCAGAGCGGGGGAGCTACAATGAGCAGTTCTTC
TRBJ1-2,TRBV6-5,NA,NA,CASSYSGQNYGYTF,TGTGCCAGCAGTTACTCGGGCCAGAACTATGGCTACACCTTC
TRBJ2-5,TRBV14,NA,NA,CASSQGALRRATQYF,TGTGCCAGCAGCCAAGGGGCCTTAAGGAGGGCGACCCAGTACTTC
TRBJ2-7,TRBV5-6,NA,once,CASSLGVGYEQYF,TGTGCCAGCAGCTTAGGGGTAGGATACGAGCAGTACTTC
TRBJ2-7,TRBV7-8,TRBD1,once,CASSPRQGSYEQYF,TGTGCCAGCAGCCCCCGACAGGGGAGCTACGAGCAGTACTTC
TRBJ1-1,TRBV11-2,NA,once,CASSLVYRARAGLVDEAFF,TGTGCCAGCAGCTTAGTGTACAGGGCCAGGGCAGGATTGGTGGATGAAGCTTTCTTT
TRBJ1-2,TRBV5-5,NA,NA,CASSPKPPGYGYTF,TGTGCCAGCAGCCCCAAACCCCCGGGCTATGGCTACACCTTC
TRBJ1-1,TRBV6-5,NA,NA,CASTFGAGTEAFF,TGTGCCAGCACTTTTGGGGCCGGGACTGAAGCTTTCTTT
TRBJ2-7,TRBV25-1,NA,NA,CASSPSGKAYEQYF,TGTGCCAGCAGTCCTTCAGGGAAGGCCTACGAGCAGTACTTC
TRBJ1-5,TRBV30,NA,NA,CAWTSQGWLGNQPQHF,TGTGCCTGGACCTCCCAGGGGTGGTTAGGCAATCAGCCCCAGCATTTT
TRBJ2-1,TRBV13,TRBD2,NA,CASSSPGTSGGSSYNEQFF,TGTGCCAGCAGCTCTCCCGGGACTAGCGGGGGGAGCTCCTACAATGAGCAGTTCTTC
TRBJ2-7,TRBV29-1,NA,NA,CSVEDSVDEQYF,TGCAGCGTTGAAGACAGTGTCGACGAGCAGTACTTC
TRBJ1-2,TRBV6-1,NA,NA,CASSERTNYGYTF,TGTGCCAGCAGTGAACGGACAAACTATGGCTACACCTTC
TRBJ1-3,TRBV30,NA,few,CAWSPPQDKGNTIYF,TGTGCCTGGAGTCCCCCACAGGACAAAGGAAACACCATATATTTT
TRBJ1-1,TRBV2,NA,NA,CASSEQENTEAFF,TGTGCCAGCAGTGAACAGGAAAACACTGAAGCTTTCTTT
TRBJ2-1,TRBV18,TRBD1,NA,CASGQGSSYNEQFF,TGTGCCAGCGGACAGGGGAGCTCCTACAATGAGCAGTTCTTC
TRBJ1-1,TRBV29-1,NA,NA,CSARTGTIEAFF,TGCAGCGCTCGGACGGGGACTATTGAAGCTTTCTTT
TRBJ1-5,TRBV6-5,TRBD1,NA,CASRVDRGGNQPQHF,TGTGCCAGCAGAGTGGACAGGGGAGGTAATCAGCCCCAGCATTTT
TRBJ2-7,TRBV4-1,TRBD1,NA,CASSPRQGSGHEQYF,TGCGCCAGCAGCCCCCGACAGGGTTCCGGCCACGAGCAGTACTTC
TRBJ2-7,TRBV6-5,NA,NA,CASSYNGGPSYEQYF,TGTGCCAGCAGTTACAACGGGGGGCCCTCCTACGAGCAGTACTTC